This T cell receptor (beta chain) was recorded in a study of T cells after yellow fever vaccination (dated by TCRdb to between 2018 and 2020). With regard to the full study: Libraries from fractions with low cell numbers were prepared with the SMART-Seq v4 Ultra Low Input RNA kit. Blood was collected at multiple timepoints before and after primary and secondary immunization, and bulk PBMC replicates and cell subsets were isolated. To follow T-cell clones before and after primary and booster YFV17D yellow fever vaccination, bulk TCR alpha and beta repertoires were sequenced over time. The cohort comprised two healthy male donors, one aged 18 to 30 and one aged 30 to 39 years.

General conclusions and limits of the study: Most clones expanded after primary vaccination (approximately 97% of CD4 and around 89% of CD8) were re-detected after the booster, suggesting that broad memory maintenance occurred. Because only a couple of donors were included in the study, the extent to which the findings can be generalized is limited. A small fraction of clonotypes showed up in both the CD4 and CD8 compartments, probably as a result of convergent recombination. Computational filtering was needed because FACS-sorted repertoires could contain abundant contaminating clonotypes from the bulk population. Compared with the primary T-cell response, the secondary T-cell response was faster but weaker, reaching its peak on day 5 rather than on day 15.

TCR cDNA was made using 5'RACE template switching, a step that added a universal primer site and unique molecular identifiers. Priming for cDNA synthesis came from both the TCR alpha and TCR beta constant segments. Library amplification involved two PCR steps, and the second step added sample barcodes and sequencing adapters. Libraries were sequenced on Illumina HiSeq 2500 (2x100 bp) or NovaSeq (2x150 bp). Per the source publication's procedure: Demultiplexing of reads and collapsing into UMI consensus sequences were performed with MIGEC, and V(D)J alignment was carried out with MiXCR. Using edgeR on replicate PBMC samples, clonotypes were called vaccine-responding if FDR was below 0.01 and the log2 fold change was above 5 up to day 15. Bulk clonotypes were assigned CD4 or CD8 identity according to which sequenced CD4 or CD8 repertoire held them at higher abundance. TCRdb reprocessed the public reads (quality trimming at Q25 with fastp, clone calling with MiXCR) and kept in-frame beta chains. CDR3 protein duplicates are merged, each entry listing the most common genes and DNA. TCRdb assigned the V and J calls; the authors' analysis was not used. The sample yields hundreds of thousands of distinct CDR3 sequences; roughly 12% were counted once. The ten biggest clones cover over 13% of the sample.

Spanning cysteine to phenylalanine, the CDR3 consists of 12 amino acids. Solely the CDR3 DNA is kept, with 36 bases framed from the first base. V and J are truncated by 6 bases and 11 bases respectively, leaving an intervening sequence of 11 bases. The germline V gene encodes CDR1 KGHSH and CDR2 LQKENI. This sample's treatment or condition label indicates: live attenuated yellow fever vaccine strain. Two biological replicates of bulk PBMCs were collected at each blood-draw timepoint. PBMCs were isolated from peripheral blood using a standard Ficoll-Paque protocol. TriZol was used to extract RNA from bulk PBMCs, CD4 and CD8 fractions, and dextramer-positive and dextramer-negative fractions. This clonotype was observed a few times. There is no known antigen for this receptor. No base quality values were provided; no much bigger clone lies one nucleotide off.

The sequencing here drew on PBMCs, taken on the day of the yellow fever booster vaccination. The receptor's source is a man aged 25-45 years who received the YFV17D yellow fever vaccine. This chain joins TRBV18 to TRBJ1-6, with a tentative D gene TRBD1 over 5 matching bases. The DNA sequence is given as TGTGCCAGCTCTACGGGGGGGGCACCCCTCCACTTT. Its protein is CASSTGGAPLHF.